Sequencing of this TCR beta chain was carried out in a study of T cells in pancreatic ductal adenocarcinoma. Study-wide results and caveats: This surgical cohort overrepresents the minority presenting with early-stage disease. Blood clonality (roughly 0.07) did not differ significantly from tumor (about 0.12).

Notes on this clone: Antigen unknown.

This table comes from immunoSEQ multiplex PCR, and its TCRdb copy is limited to in-frame clones, with some not included. This table holds about 16,000 clones, 88% found once. The selected patients with pancreatic ductal adenocarcinoma had surgery but no neoadjuvant therapy. The CDR3 is 16 residues long. Deletions cut 3 bases from V and 0 bases from J, with 16 bases between. Germline assignment: CDR1 SGDLS and CDR2 YYNGEE. This chain uses TRBV9 with TRBJ2-7, with TRBD1 as a possible D gene (6 bases). The clonotype was recovered from a human donor with pancreatic ductal adenocarcinoma. Sequences were obtained from PBMCs. CDR3 amino acids: CASSAKFWDNSYEQYF. CDR3 coding DNA: TGTGCCAGCAGCGCCAAGTTTTGGGACAACTCCTACGAGCAGTACTTC.